Given below is one TCR beta chain in context. Data came from immunoSEQ multiplex PCR; TCRdb stores just in-frame clones and leaves some out. This sample yields millions of clones, of which approximately 95% are seen a single time; more than 0.95% belongs to the top ten. The data originate from a study of shared clonotypes between healthy human individuals. Germline V gives CDR1 SGHDN, CDR2 FVKESK. Trimming cost V 6 bases and J 3 bases; bases outside gene matches: 7. This CDR3 spans 15 amino acids. CD45RO-negative CD8 cells positively selected for CCR7 made up the naive population, which excluded terminally differentiated effector memory CD45RA+ cells.

The chain employs TRBV14 and TRBJ2-2, with 7 bases fitting TRBD1. This sequence originates from a man aged 18-30 years in good health. Material for sequencing was naive CD8+ T cells sorted from blood. The DNA for the CDR3 is TGTGCCAGCAGTGTAGACAGGGTTTACACCGGGGAGCTGTTTTTT. Protein product: CASSVDRVYTGELFF.